This T cell receptor beta chain appears in the sequencing data of a study of blood T cell repertoires in COVID-19. In the study overall: There were acute and convalescent COVID-19 samples, and they came from the United States, Italy and Spain.

Original data processing: Cell counts per sample came from amplifying reference gene primers. TCRdb's table, derived via immunoSEQ multiplex PCR, lists solely in-frame clones and lacks some. The V and J calls and clone size are taken from that table; D and trimming were inferred from the DNA. The data show about 260,000 clones, 85% to 90% seen once. This CDR3 has 14 residues. CDR1 is MNHEY and CDR2 is SVGAGI in the germline V gene. The V gene end was trimmed by 7 bases and the J gene end by 12 bases; junction bases not matched to a gene: 10. Sequenced sample: peripheral blood. This TCR derives from a woman aged 40 to 55 with acute or convalescent COVID-19. The chain recombines TRBV6-5 with TRBJ2-1; 12 nucleotides match TRBD2. The CDR3 coding sequence is TGTGCCAGCAACAGTCTAGCGGGGGGGCCGCGGCAGTTCTTC. Protein sequence: CASNSLAGGPRQFF.